This T cell receptor beta chain was recovered during a study of T cells in Graves' hyperthyroidism and ophthalmopathy (dated by TCRdb to about 2019). Looking at the study overall: Peripheral blood samples were taken at the time of initial diagnosis, prior to any treatment. Thyroid tissue and blood T-cell repertoires from about 6 Graves' hyperthyroidism patients were also compared in the study. The 100 or so discovery patients were randomly divided into training and test sets at a 7:3 ratio. An independent validation cohort of under 20 hyperthyroidism patients and about 15 patients who later progressed to ophthalmopathy tested prospective prediction of ophthalmopathy. Once sampling was done, hyperthyroidism patients were given methimazole at a starting dose of 30 mg daily, whereas ophthalmopathy patients were given high-dose intravenous methylprednisolone. A discovery cohort of about 95 patients, approximately 45 with Graves' ophthalmopathy and roughly 59 with stable Graves' hyperthyroidism, was used to find distinguishing TCR V-J signatures. The paper reports TCR Vbeta CDR3 sequencing of approximately 140 peripheral blood samples: around 45 ophthalmopathy, approximately 74 hyperthyroidism and around 17 progressor patients. Study-wide findings and limitations: Sample size was not statistically predetermined, and investigators were not blinded to group allocation. In validation, the model predicted progression to ophthalmopathy with around 71% sensitivity and about 73% specificity, a median of roughly seven months before onset. Blood samples also contained most of the expanded thyroid clonotypes (frequency above 0.001), which suggests that blood repertoires may reflect thyroid immune responses. A 13 V-J signature model separated ophthalmopathy from stable hyperthyroidism, with over 85% sensitivity and 81% to 83% specificity in cross-validation and 80%/75% in testing.

The TCR beta CDR3 regions were amplified from RNA transcripts. A first-round RT-PCR of the TCR CDR3 used the HTBI primer set with the Qiagen OneStep RT-PCR kit. Libraries were constructed in a second round of multiplex PCR, after which size selection and purification were performed. Sequencing of the libraries was done on an Illumina HiSeq2000 using paired-end 100 bp reads. As for the original processing: SOAPnuke was used to process the raw data, throwing out any read that contained adapters or uncalled bases, had a mean Phred below 15, or lacked an exact constant-primer or identifier match. High-quality paired reads were merged with COPE v1.2.5, and unique nucleotide sequences were defined as clonotypes. MiTCR v1.1 was used to align the clonotypes against IMGT TRBV, TRBD and TRBJ reference segments. The analysis included only V-J combinations with a frequency above 0.0001, which together covered around 99% of the repertoires. The TCS score was defined as F50 (clonal expansion) divided by E x V (chaos), with BLOSUM62-based TCRdist calculated between CDR3 peptides within each V-J. Welch's t-statistics and random forest reduced around 550 V-J features to 10 to 15, which were used in a naive Bayes classifier (R e1071). The similarity between thyroid and blood repertoires was quantified using the Morisita-Horn index. TCRdb's own reprocessing of the public reads used fastp at Q25 and MiXCR and kept productive beta chains. All rows with the same CDR3 protein become a single entry with the most common DNA and genes. It is TCRdb's table, rather than the study itself, that gives the V and J calls and clone size. This sample gives about 59,000 distinct CDR3 sequences in total; roughly half of them show up just once. Clones ranked in the top ten supply approximately 3.5% of the sample.

Ophthalmopathy patients had moderately to severely active disease, with a Clinical Activity Score of 3 or more, a NOSPECS grade of 4 or more, and a disease duration of less than 3 months. Exclusion was applied to patients with uncontrolled infections, other autoimmune diseases, pregnancy or lactation. Diagnoses relied on clinical symptoms, serum thyroxine and TRAb, thyroid ultrasound and orbital computed tomography. Ficoll-Paque density gradient centrifugation was used to isolate PBMCs from 9.5 to 10 ml of fresh peripheral blood. Total RNA was extracted using Trizol reagent, and RNA quality was assessed on an Agilent 2100 Bioanalyzer. On this clonotype: Its antigen is currently not known. Per-base qualities were not stored, and no clone one base away is much larger.

Its CDR3 holds 16 amino acids, cysteine through phenylalanine. Only the CDR3 region is kept as DNA, spanning 48 bases read in frame from base 1. From the germline V gene (reference sequence), CDR1 is SEHNR and CDR2 is FQNEAQ. V is reduced by 4 bases and J by 0 bases, leaving a spacing of 14 bases between them. Sequencing used blood. The receptor comes from a woman between 55 and 75 years old with Graves' ophthalmopathy. The rearranged chain carries TRBV7-9 and TRBJ2-3, with TRBD2 as a weak D call on 5 bases. At the DNA level, the sequence is TGTGCCAGCAGCTACCCCTGGGGAGAAAGCACAGATACGCAGTATTTT. Its translation is CASSYPWGESTDTQYF.